This is a list of T cell receptor beta chains from one sample in a study of T cell changes during pregnancy in multiple sclerosis. TCRdb's table, derived via immunoSEQ multiplex PCR, lists solely in-frame clones and lacks some. Of more than 90,000 clones in the sample, around 90% were seen once. Sequenced here: peripheral blood, sampled in the second trimester of pregnancy. All receptors derive from a female donor with multiple sclerosis, enrolled in a pregnancy study. The CDR3 runs from the conserved cysteine through the conserved F or W. Each record gives: clone size, V gene, J gene, D gene, CDR3 protein, CDR3 DNA. The D gene is left open where the match is weak. A clone size is listed for some rows: how often the clone was seen (once, few, many), or a class if it is expanded.

size: .
V: TRBV28
J: TRBJ2-1
D: .
CDR3: CASSLLVGDTYNEQFF
DNA: TGTGCCAGCAGTTTACTGGTAGGTGACACCTACAATGAGCAGTTCTTC

size: .
V: TRBV6-6
J: TRBJ2-7
D: .
CDR3: CASSPATGVSEQYF
DNA: TGTGCCAGCAGCCCAGCGACCGGGGTATCGGAGCAGTACTTC

size: .
V: TRBV28
J: TRBJ1-3
D: TRBD1
CDR3: CASSFPTGEGGNTIYF
DNA: TGTGCCAGCAGTTTCCCGACAGGGGAGGGTGGAAACACCATATATTTT

size: .
V: TRBV11-3
J: TRBJ2-1
D: TRBD2
CDR3: CASSPLAGAYNEQFF
DNA: TGTGCCAGCAGTCCGCTAGCGGGAGCCTACAATGAGCAGTTCTTC

size: .
V: TRBV5-6
J: TRBJ1-5
D: .
CDR3: CASSFQGQPQHF
DNA: TGTGCCAGCAGCTTTCAGGGTCAGCCCCAGCATTTT

size: .
V: TRBV6-1
J: TRBJ2-5
D: .
CDR3: CASSLGSTQYF
DNA: TGTGCCAGCAGCCTAGGATCCACCCAGTACTTC

size: .
V: TRBV4-1
J: TRBJ2-3
D: TRBD1
CDR3: CASSQVQTGVDTQYF
DNA: TGCGCCAGCAGCCAAGTCCAAACAGGGGTAGATACGCAGTATTTT

size: .
V: TRBV4-3
J: TRBJ2-3
D: .
CDR3: CASSPGLRDTQYF
DNA: TGCGCCAGCAGCCCGGGACTTCGAGATACGCAGTATTTT

size: .
V: TRBV15
J: TRBJ2-1
D: .
CDR3: CATSRDYSGTYNEQFF
DNA: TGTGCCACCAGCAGAGATTATAGCGGAACCTACAATGAGCAGTTCTTC

size: .
V: TRBV28
J: TRBJ1-2
D: .
CDR3: CASSSRSLSEDF
DNA: TGTGCCAGCAGTTCCCGTAGCCTCTCAGAGGACTTC

size: .
V: TRBV9
J: TRBJ2-5
D: .
CDR3: CASSARLGGGGETQYF
DNA: TGTGCCAGCAGCGCACGATTAGGGGGTGGTGGGGAGACCCAGTACTTC

size: .
V: TRBV2
J: TRBJ1-4
D: .
CDR3: CASSEVRNEVFF
DNA: TGTGCCAGCAGTGAAGTACGGAATGAGGTGTTTTTT

size: .
V: TRBV5-6
J: TRBJ1-3
D: TRBD1
CDR3: CASSWGQPFSGNTIYF
DNA: TGTGCCAGCAGCTGGGGACAGCCCTTCTCTGGAAACACCATATATTTT

size: .
V: TRBV7-9
J: TRBJ1-2
D: TRBD1
CDR3: CASGRQGARGGYTF
DNA: TGTGCCAGCGGGAGACAGGGGGCTAGAGGTGGCTACACCTTC

size: .
V: TRBV7-9
J: TRBJ2-1
D: TRBD2
CDR3: CASSPSGISYNEQFF
DNA: TGTGCCAGCAGCCCTAGCGGTATCTCCTACAATGAGCAGTTCTTC

size: .
V: TRBV6-1
J: TRBJ2-7
D: TRBD1
CDR3: CASRRTGEGYEQYF
DNA: TGTGCCAGCAGGCGGACAGGTGAGGGCTACGAGCAGTACTTC

size: once
V: TRBV11-3
J: TRBJ2-1
D: TRBD2
CDR3: CASSLGSGKNNEQFF
DNA: TGTGCCAGCAGCTTGGGTAGCGGGAAGAACAATGAGCAGTTCTTC

size: few
V: TRBV29-1
J: TRBJ1-2
D: TRBD1
CDR3: CSVGTGTGGADGYTF
DNA: TGCAGCGTTGGTACCGGGACAGGGGGCGCCGATGGCTACACCTTC

size: .
V: TRBV15
J: TRBJ2-7
D: .
CDR3: CATSRDSLGLGDEQYF
DNA: TGTGCCACCAGCAGAGACTCTCTAGGGTTGGGAGACGAGCAGTACTTC

size: .
V: TRBV18
J: TRBJ1-2
D: .
CDR3: CASSPTVYGYTF
DNA: TGTGCCAGCTCACCGACAGTCTATGGCTACACCTTC

size: .
V: TRBV11-2
J: TRBJ2-7
D: .
CDR3: CASSQTIYYEQYF
DNA: TGTGCCAGCAGCCAGACTATTTACTACGAGCAGTACTTC

size: .
V: TRBV6-1
J: TRBJ2-7
D: TRBD1
CDR3: CASKTGTGGFYEQYF
DNA: TGTGCCAGCAAGACCGGGACAGGGGGCTTTTACGAGCAGTACTTC

size: .
V: TRBV11-3
J: TRBJ1-1
D: TRBD1
CDR3: CASSKDRDPEAFF
DNA: TGTGCCAGCAGCAAGGACAGGGACCCTGAAGCTTTCTTT

size: .
V: TRBV5-1
J: TRBJ2-3
D: TRBD1
CDR3: CASSSGQSDTDTQYF
DNA: TGCGCCAGCAGCTCGGGACAGAGTGACACAGATACGCAGTATTTT

size: .
V: TRBV7-8
J: TRBJ1-1
D: TRBD1
CDR3: CASSPIRTGAEAFF
DNA: TGTGCCAGCAGCCCCATCCGGACAGGGGCTGAAGCTTTCTTT

size: .
V: TRBV5-4
J: TRBJ2-7
D: TRBD2
CDR3: CASSSSGGRAYEQYF
DNA: TGTGCCAGCAGCTCATCGGGGGGGAGGGCCTACGAGCAGTACTTC

size: .
V: TRBV9
J: TRBJ1-2
D: TRBD1
CDR3: CASSVGTGAYGYTF
DNA: TGTGCCAGCAGCGTTGGGACAGGAGCATATGGCTACACCTTC

size: .
V: TRBV19
J: TRBJ2-1
D: .
CDR3: CASSTGVGNEQFF
DNA: TGTGCCAGTAGTACGGGAGTAGGGAATGAGCAGTTCTTC

size: .
V: TRBV5-1
J: TRBJ2-5
D: TRBD2
CDR3: CASRGLAFQETQYF
DNA: TGCGCCAGCAGGGGACTAGCCTTCCAAGAGACCCAGTACTTC

size: .
V: TRBV11-2
J: TRBJ2-3
D: .
CDR3: CASSSLLKHDTDTQYF
DNA: TGTGCCAGCAGCTCTTTACTCAAGCATGACACAGATACGCAGTATTTT

size: .
V: TRBV6-6
J: TRBJ1-5
D: TRBD1
CDR3: CASSKTGGRQPQHF
DNA: TGTGCCAGCAGCAAGACAGGGGGCAGGCAGCCCCAGCATTTT

size: .
V: TRBV4-2
J: TRBJ1-4
D: .
CDR3: CASRPEATNEKLFF
DNA: TGTGCCAGCAGACCTGAGGCAACTAATGAAAAACTGTTTTTT

size: .
V: TRBV19
J: TRBJ2-7
D: .
CDR3: CASSIAGAYEQYF
DNA: TGTGCCAGTAGTATCGCAGGGGCCTACGAGCAGTACTTC

size: .
V: TRBV7-2
J: TRBJ2-7
D: .
CDR3: CASSLGLFSYEQYF
DNA: TGTGCCAGCAGCTTAGGTCTGTTCTCCTACGAGCAGTACTTC

size: .
V: TRBV10-3
J: TRBJ1-2
D: .
CDR3: CAISLQGKSGYTF
DNA: TGTGCCATCAGTCTACAGGGAAAATCTGGCTACACCTTC

size: .
V: TRBV15
J: TRBJ2-3
D: TRBD2
CDR3: CATSRDLQAGVSDTQYF
DNA: TGTGCCACCAGCAGAGATCTACAAGCGGGAGTCTCGGATACGCAGTATTTT

size: .
V: TRBV9
J: TRBJ2-1
D: TRBD2
CDR3: CASSGSSGIQEQFF
DNA: TGTGCCAGCAGCGGATCTAGCGGGATCCAAGAGCAGTTCTTC

size: once
V: TRBV9
J: TRBJ2-2
D: TRBD1
CDR3: CASGAGTGKTGELFF
DNA: TGTGCCAGCGGGGCCGGGACAGGGAAAACCGGGGAGCTGTTTTTT

size: .
V: TRBV27
J: TRBJ1-5
D: .
CDR3: CASSLYGSRDQPQHF
DNA: TGTGCCAGCAGTTTATATGGCAGCAGGGATCAGCCCCAGCATTTT

size: .
V: TRBV29-1
J: TRBJ2-1
D: TRBD2
CDR3: CCRTRAGVGNEQFF
DNA: TGCTGCCGTACCAGGGCGGGAGTTGGAAATGAGCAGTTCTTC

size: .
V: TRBV6-6
J: TRBJ2-7
D: .
CDR3: CASCGLSSYEQYF
DNA: TGTGCCAGCTGCGGGCTTAGCTCCTACGAGCAGTACTTC

size: few
V: TRBV6-1
J: TRBJ2-1
D: .
CDR3: CASSQEGSGREQFF
DNA: TGTGCCAGCAGCCAAGAGGGATCCGGTCGGGAGCAGTTCTTC

size: .
V: TRBV5-4
J: TRBJ2-5
D: TRBD2
CDR3: CASTSGSGETQYF
DNA: TGTGCCAGCACCAGCGGGAGTGGAGAGACCCAGTACTTC

size: once
V: TRBV7-8
J: TRBJ1-2
D: TRBD1
CDR3: CASSERQGITNYGYTF
DNA: TGTGCCAGCAGCGAAAGACAGGGTATCACTAACTATGGCTACACCTTC

size: .
V: TRBV7-2
J: TRBJ2-7
D: .
CDR3: CASSVSHGTSLYEQYF
DNA: TGTGCCAGCAGCGTATCCCACGGGACAAGCCTTTACGAGCAGTACTTC

size: .
V: TRBV7-9
J: TRBJ1-2
D: .
CDR3: CATKAAGVDYGYTF
DNA: TGTGCCACAAAGGCTGCGGGCGTCGACTATGGCTACACCTTC

size: .
V: TRBV7-6
J: TRBJ1-5
D: TRBD1
CDR3: CASSLGQGFLFPQHF
DNA: TGTGCCAGCAGCTTAGGACAGGGTTTTTTGTTTCCCCAGCATTTT

size: .
V: TRBV5-6
J: TRBJ1-6
D: TRBD1
CDR3: CASSLTFPGQSSYNSPLHF
DNA: TGTGCCAGCAGCTTGACATTCCCGGGACAGAGCTCCTATAATTCACCCCTCCACTTT

size: few
V: TRBV2
J: TRBJ1-5
D: TRBD1
CDR3: CASRGTENQPQHF
DNA: TGTGCCAGCAGGGGGACAGAAAATCAGCCCCAGCATTTT

size: .
V: TRBV5-5
J: TRBJ2-2
D: .
CDR3: CASSSGSGAANTGELFF
DNA: TGTGCCAGCAGCTCGGGGTCGGGTGCCGCGAACACCGGGGAGCTGTTTTTT

size: .
V: TRBV4-2
J: TRBJ2-7
D: .
CDR3: CASSPYRQYEQYF
DNA: TGTGCCAGCAGCCCCTATCGACAGTACGAGCAGTACTTC

size: .
V: TRBV11-1
J: TRBJ1-1
D: .
CDR3: CASSLLRNTEAFF
DNA: TGTGCCAGCAGCTTACTCAGGAACACTGAAGCTTTCTTT

size: .
V: TRBV19
J: TRBJ1-2
D: TRBD1
CDR3: CASSIGQGGYTF
DNA: TGTGCCAGTAGTATCGGACAGGGCGGCTACACCTTC

size: .
V: TRBV19
J: TRBJ2-6
D: TRBD1
CDR3: CASSQSGGTGSGANVLTF
DNA: TGTGCCAGTAGTCAATCAGGGGGCACTGGCTCTGGGGCCAACGTCCTGACTTTC

size: .
V: TRBV7-9
J: TRBJ2-1
D: .
CDR3: CASSLGQNEQFF
DNA: TGTGCCAGCAGCTTAGGCCAGAATGAGCAGTTCTTC

size: few
V: TRBV6-1
J: TRBJ1-5
D: .
CDR3: CASQGGNQPQHF
DNA: TGTGCCAGCCAGGGTGGCAATCAGCCCCAGCATTTT